These 21 T cell receptor beta chains came from one sample sequenced in a study of blood T cell repertoires in COVID-19. Repertoires were generated with immunoSEQ multiplex PCR, while TCRdb's copy carries only in-frame clones and drops some. The data show roughly 69,000 clones, 85% to 90% seen once. The sequencing input was peripheral blood. The receptor set was obtained from a man between 50 and 59 years old with acute or convalescent COVID-19.

The V and J genes are TRBV11-1 and TRBJ1-2, with D possibly being TRBD1 (6 bases). The germline gives CDR1 SGHAT, CDR2 FQDESV (reference sequence). This CDR3 spans 18 amino acids. V shed 0 bases and J shed 1 base, with 18 bases lying between them. CDR3 sequence (DNA): TGTGCCAGCAGCTTAGCCCCCTCTTACGGACAGCGTAACTATGGCTACACCTTC. This translates into CASSLAPSYGQRNYGYTF.

The chain links TRBV6-5 to TRBJ2-3, with TRBD1 matching over 8 bases. With 0 bases clipped from V and 6 bases from J, the junction kept 5 bases outside the gene matches. The CDR3 spans 15 residues. The germline V gene has CDR1 MNHEY and CDR2 SVGAGI. This chain's CDR3 is CASSYSGQGSDTQYF. DNA for the CDR3: TGTGCCAGCAGTTACTCAGGACAGGGATCTGATACGCAGTATTTT.

This clone was seen only once. The chain employs TRBV19 and TRBJ2-2; possible D gene TRBD1, 6 bases. Germline V gene lookup returns CDR1 LNHDA and CDR2 SQIVND (reference sequence). The CDR3 runs to 13 residues. Between the trimmed V and J ends, which lost 6 bases and 4 bases, there was a span of 9 bases. The CDR3 reads CASRDSGTGELFF. CDR3 nucleotide sequence: TGTGCCAGTAGGGACAGTGGCACCGGGGAGCTGTTTTTT.

The J gene is TRBJ2-1, the V gene TRBV6-2 or TRBV6-3, with 7 bases lining up with TRBD2. The CDR3 extends over 16 amino acids. Germline V gene lookup returns CDR1 MNHEY and CDR2 SVGEGT. V was pared by 0 bases and J by 3 bases, with 5 bases of the junction left unmatched. CDR3 sequence (DNA): TGTGCCAGCAGTTACTCGCTAGCGGATAGCTACAATGAGCAGTTCTTC. It specifies CASSYSLADSYNEQFF.

The chain carries TRBV9 and TRBJ1-3; TRBD1 agrees at 8 bases. Per germline, CDR1 SGDLS and CDR2 YYNGEE. The CDR3 sequence is 16 residues long. V trimming: 3 bases; J trimming: 2 bases; junction bases outside the gene matches: 7. DNA of the CDR3: TGTGCCAGCAGCGAAACCGACAGGGGACCTGGAAACACCATATATTTT. This codes for CASSETDRGPGNTIYF.

The CDR3 nucleotides are TGTGCCAGCAGTTACTCCAGGACAGGCACCGGGGAGCTGTTTTTT. Its translation is CASSYSRTGTGELFF. V gene TRBV6-5 combines with J gene TRBJ2-2, with 7 nucleotides matching TRBD1. CDR1 is MNHEY and CDR2 is SVGAGI in the germline V gene. The CDR3 consists of 15 residues. V lost 0 bases to trimming and J lost 4 bases; unmatched junction nucleotides: 2.

The V and J genes are TRBV11-1 and TRBJ2-3; 8 bases map to TRBD2. This CDR3 spans 16 amino acids. Trimming cost V 5 bases and J 4 bases; bases outside gene matches: 11. In germline, CDR1 is SGHAT, CDR2 FQDESV (reference sequence). The CDR3 region is CASSHPWGTRADTQYF. CDR3 bases: TGTGCCAGCAGCCACCCATGGGGGACTAGGGCAGATACGCAGTATTTT.

CDR3 amino acids: CASSPQPQLGRDQPQHF. CDR3 bases: TGTGCCAGCAGTCCCCAACCTCAATTGGGGAGGGATCAGCCCCAGCATTTT. The chain combines TRBV27 with TRBJ1-5; D remains ambiguous. Germline V gives CDR1 MNHEY, CDR2 SMNVEV (reference sequence). The CDR3 totals 17 residues. The V gene lost 5 bases and the J gene lost 5 bases, with 22 bases spanning the gap.

The rearrangement joins TRBV5-1 to TRBJ2-7, with 7 bases matching TRBD2. Germline CDR1 SGHRS, CDR2 YFSETQ. The CDR3 is made up of 14 amino acids. The trim removed 5 bases at V and 3 bases at J, leaving 8 bases unmatched. The CDR3 here is CASRFGPGGYEQYF. The CDR3 region has the DNA TGCGCCAGCAGATTCGGGCCGGGGGGCTACGAGCAGTACTTC.

This clone was seen more than once but under ten times. The chain joins TRBV5-8 to TRBJ2-7; D remains ambiguous. Germline assignment: CDR1 SGHTS and CDR2 YDEGEE. CDR3 size: 14 residues. Trimming removed 0 bases from V and 0 bases from J, with 7 bases in between. The CDR3 nucleotides are TGTGCCAGCAGCTTGGGAACAGTCTCCTACGAGCAGTACTTC. This translates into CASSLGTVSYEQYF.

CDR3 sequence reads: CASSFALAGDVDEQFF. CDR3 in DNA: TGTGCCAGCAGCTTCGCACTAGCGGGAGACGTTGATGAGCAGTTCTTC. The J gene is TRBJ2-1, the V gene TRBV7-9; 11 bases fit TRBD2. Trimming at V came to 3 bases and at J to 8 bases, leaving 9 bases not matched to a gene. Per the germline V gene, CDR1 is SEHNR and CDR2 is FQNEAQ (reference sequence). This CDR3 spans 16 amino acids. The complete variable domain, with remaining parts taken from reference TRBV7-9 and TRBJ2-1, reads DTGVSQNPRHKITKRGQNVTFRCDPISEHNRLYWYRQTLGQGPEFLTYFQNEAQLEKSRLLSDRFSAERPKGSFSTLEIQRTEQGDSAMYLCASSFALAGDVDEQFFGPGTRLTVL.

In its sample, this clone was seen a few times. The chain employs TRBV27 and TRBJ1-4, with a possible D match to TRBD1 (6 bases). Germline values: CDR1 MNHEY, CDR2 SMNVEV (reference sequence). The V end lost 3 bases, the J end lost 5 bases, and 13 bases lay between the germline ends. This CDR3 has 15 residues. The CDR3 DNA sequence: TGTGCCAGCAGTTTCAGGCAGCAGGGGAATGAAAAACTGTTTTTT. Its protein product is CASSFRQQGNEKLFF.

This chain uses TRBV10-2 with TRBJ2-1; 11 bases map to TRBD2. V lost 6 bases to trimming and J lost 7 bases; unmatched junction nucleotides: 11. Germline loops: CDR1 WSHSY, CDR2 SAAADI. The CDR3 length is 16 residues. The CDR3 region has the DNA TGCGCCAGCAGCTCGACAGGGACTAGCGGTGTTAATGAGCAGTTCTTC. Translation gives CASSSTGTSGVNEQFF.

The V call is TRBV7-9, the J call TRBJ2-3; 11 nucleotides agree with TRBD2. Germline loops: CDR1 SEHNR, CDR2 FQNEAQ (reference sequence). V lost 5 bases, J lost 2 bases, and 6 bases stayed unmatched. The CDR3 covers 16 residues. The CDR3 sequence is CASSRGTSGNTDTQYF. Here the CDR3 DNA reads TGTGCCAGCAGCAGGGGGACTAGCGGAAACACAGATACGCAGTATTTT. Full variable domain (outside the CDR3, taken from reference TRBV7-9 and TRBJ2-3): DTGVSQNPRHKITKRGQNVTFRCDPISEHNRLYWYRQTLGQGPEFLTYFQNEAQLEKSRLLSDRFSAERPKGSFSTLEIQRTEQGDSAMYLCASSRGTSGNTDTQYFGPGTRLTVL.

The rearrangement links TRBV20-1 to TRBJ2-7, with TRBD2 matching 13 bases. The J segment lost 7 bases and the V segment lost 3 bases, leaving 6 bases of the junction unmatched. Germline lookup yields CDR1 DFQATT and CDR2 SNEGSKA (reference sequence). This CDR3 has 14 residues. The DNA of the CDR3 is TGCAGTGCTAGTGGCGGACTAGCGGGAGTGGAGCAGTACTTC. It yields the protein CSASGGLAGVEQYF.

This clone was observed once. This sequence joins TRBV10-3 and TRBJ2-7; no clear D. V was clipped by 3 bases and J by 0 bases, with 12 bases between them. The CDR3 runs to 15 residues. Germline V CDR1 and CDR2: ENHRY, SYGVKD. The chain's CDR3 is CAISDTRSSSYEQYF. The CDR3 DNA is TGTGCCATCAGTGATACCAGGTCGAGCTCCTACGAGCAGTACTTC.

The chain combines TRBV19 with TRBJ2-3; 7 bases fit TRBD2. Trimming took 5 bases from V and 6 from J; bases not matched to a gene: 14. Germline CDR1 and CDR2: LNHDA and SQIVND (reference sequence). The CDR3 is 16 residues long. The CDR3 loop is CASSLGGGPYQDTQYF. CDR3 bases: TGTGCCAGTAGTCTGGGGGGAGGGCCCTATCAGGATACGCAGTATTTT.

The chain is built from TRBV4-1 and TRBJ1-6; 8 bases line up with TRBD1. The ends lost 1 base at V and 6 bases at J; junction bases unmatched: 8. The CDR3 loop spans 17 amino acids. Per germline, CDR1 MGHRA and CDR2 YSYEKL. CDR3 region: CASSQVGVDRVNSPLHF. The CDR3 DNA follows: TGCGCCAGCAGCCAAGTAGGAGTGGACAGGGTTAATTCACCCCTCCACTTT.

The J gene is TRBJ2-5, the V gene TRBV5-1; a weak D match, TRBD2 (5 bases). The CDR3 spans 11 residues. The germline CDR1 and CDR2 sequences are SGHRS and YFSETQ. V gave up 6 bases and J gave up 3 bases, with 6 bases separating them. The CDR3 sequence: CASKLEETQYF. CDR3 sequence (DNA): TGCGCCAGCAAACTAGAAGAGACCCAGTACTTC.

This chain connects TRBV6-1 to TRBJ2-1; perhaps TRBD2 as D (6 bases). V lost 2 bases and J lost 14, with 10 bases in between. The V gene's germline CDR1 is MNHNS and CDR2 SASEGT. The CDR3 extends over 11 amino acids. In nucleotides, the CDR3 is TGTGCCAGCAGTGAATGGGAGGCTGAGTTCTTC. Its translation: CASSEWEAEFF.

The rearrangement uses TRBV27 and TRBJ1-1, with 9 bases identical to TRBD1. Trimming removed 5 bases from V and 8 bases from J; junction bases left unmatched: 12. The germline V gene has CDR1 MNHEY and CDR2 SMNVEV (reference sequence). The CDR3 has 15 residues. CDR3 nucleotides: TGTGCCAGCAGTCCCTTGGGAACAGGGGGCCGGGAAGCTTTCTTT. It codes for CASSPLGTGGREAFF.